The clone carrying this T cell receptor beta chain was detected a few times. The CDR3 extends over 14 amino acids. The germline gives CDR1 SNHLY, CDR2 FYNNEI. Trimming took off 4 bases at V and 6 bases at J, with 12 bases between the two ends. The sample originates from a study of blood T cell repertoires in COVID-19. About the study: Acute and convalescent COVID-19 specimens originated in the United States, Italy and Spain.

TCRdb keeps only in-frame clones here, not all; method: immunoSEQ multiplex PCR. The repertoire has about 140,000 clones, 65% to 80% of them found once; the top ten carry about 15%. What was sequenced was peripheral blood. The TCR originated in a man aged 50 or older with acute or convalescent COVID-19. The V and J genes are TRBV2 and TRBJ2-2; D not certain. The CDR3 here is CASSGQLESGELFF. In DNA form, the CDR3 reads TGTGCCAGCAGTGGCCAATTGGAGTCCGGGGAGCTGTTTTTT.